This T cell receptor (beta chain) appears in the sequencing data of a study of cytomegalovirus exposure and HLA in healthy donors. Study summary: A prior study identified just under 120 million unique TCR beta sequences from roughly 180 million T cells. Falling in the Caucasian-associated ancestry cluster were roughly 80% of under 500 genotyped donors.

A note on this clone: Its antigen is as yet unknown.

Every donor was a healthy person donating bone marrow. Germline V gene sequence: CDR1 SNHLY, CDR2 FYNNEI. The CDR3 is 17 amino acids. V lost 0 bases to trimming and J lost 7 bases; unmatched junction nucleotides: 9. Study observations and caveats: For most TCR beta V segments, an earlier analysis put the productive rate at about 90% or about 30% of the time.

In the PCR, 60 Vbeta and 13 Jbeta primers were used. Profiling relied on immunoSEQ multiplex PCR, and the TCRdb table lists in-frame clones only, not all of them. The table records 200,000 to 250,000 clones, around 85% of them present only once. The clonotype originates from a girl under 10 years old in good health and CMV-seronegative. The sequenced material came from PBMCs. This chain links TRBV2 with TRBJ2-5, with TRBD2 matching over 12 bases. The CDR3 protein is CASSEAGTSGFLRTQYF. CDR3 coding DNA: TGTGCCAGCAGTGAAGCAGGGACTAGCGGGTTTCTTCGGACCCAGTACTTC.